Presented here are 11 T cell receptor beta chains from one specimen sequenced in a study of blood T cell repertoires in COVID-19. This table comes from immunoSEQ multiplex PCR, and its TCRdb copy is limited to in-frame clones, with some not included. Of about 260,000 clones detected, less than 90% appear once; the ten largest clones hold approximately 4.3%. Specimen: peripheral blood. The receptors stem from a man in his fifties or sixties who had recovered from COVID-19.

The CDR3 loop reads CASTRGKQNTGELFF. The CDR3 DNA is TGTGCCAGCACCCGGGGAAAACAGAACACCGGGGAGCTGTTTTTT. The chain combines TRBV6-6 with TRBJ2-2, with D possibly TRBD2 on 5 matching bases. V was pared by 7 bases and J by 1 base, with 13 bases between. This CDR3 has 15 amino acids. Per germline, CDR1 MNHNY and CDR2 SVGAGI (reference sequence).

The chain has TRBV12-2 and TRBJ1-2. TRBV12-2 is given as a pseudogene. This CDR3 is 16 amino acids long. This CDR3 reads CASRLAPGGRNYGYTF. In nucleotides, the CDR3 is TGTGCAAGTCGCTTAGCCCCGGGGGGACGAAACTATGGCTACACCTTC.

This clone was seen more than once but under ten times. The chain recombines TRBV9 with TRBJ2-5; weak D call: TRBD1 (6 bases). The CDR3 has 14 amino acids. From germline, CDR1 is SGDLS and CDR2 YYNGEE. V was pared by 7 bases and J by 5 bases, with 18 bases between. CDR3 DNA: TGTGCCAGCGGAGACTCAACAGGGTGGGAGACCCAGTACTTC. Amino acid sequence: CASGDSTGWETQYF.

The CDR3 region has the DNA TGTGCCAGCATCCTACGGACAGGGCAGGGCTACACCTTC. Encoded protein: CASILRTGQGYTF. V is TRBV5-5 and J is TRBJ1-2; TRBD1 agrees at 8 bases. CDR1 SGHKS and CDR2 YYEKEE come from the germline V gene (reference sequence). The V segment lost 6 bases and the J segment 8 bases; nucleotides outside the gene matches: 9. This CDR3 spans 13 amino acids. Drawing the rest from reference TRBV5-5 and TRBJ1-2, the complete variable domain is DAGVTQSPTHLIKTRGQQVTLRCSPISGHKSVSWYQQVLGQGPQFIFQYYEKEERGRGNFPDRFSARQFPNYSSELNVNALLLGDSALYLCASILRTGQGYTFGSGTRLTVV.

This clone was seen a single time. The V call is TRBV5-1, the J call TRBJ1-2; 7 bases line up with TRBD1. The CDR3 has 15 residues. Per the germline V gene, CDR1 is SGHRS and CDR2 is YFSETQ. The junction had 12 bases not matched to a gene; V was cut back by 2 bases and J by 8 bases. The CDR3 loop reads CASSFSGGSAEGYTF. CDR3 sequence (DNA): TGCGCCAGCAGCTTCTCAGGGGGAAGCGCGGAGGGCTACACCTTC.

This chain links TRBV5-1 with TRBJ1-3, with D possibly TRBD1 on 6 matching bases. The CDR3 extends over 16 amino acids. Germline assignment: CDR1 SGHRS and CDR2 YFSETQ. Trimming removed 0 bases from V and 0 bases from J, with 10 bases in between. CDR3 DNA sequence: TGCGCCAGCAGCTTGGCGACGACAGGCTCTGGAAACACCATATATTTT. Protein sequence: CASSLATTGSGNTIYF.

The CDR3, as DNA: TGTGCCAGCCCTAGGGCAGGAGGGATCACAGATACGCAGTATTTT. This encodes CASPRAGGITDTQYF. The chain joins TRBV6-5 to TRBJ2-3, with D perhaps TRBD2 (6 bases). V lost 8 bases and J lost 2, with 17 bases in between. The CDR3 consists of 15 residues. Germline-derived CDR1 and CDR2 are MNHEY and SVGAGI.

The chain employs TRBV5-6 and TRBJ2-7; D ambiguous. Per the germline V gene, CDR1 is SGHDT and CDR2 is YYEEEE. The CDR3 sequence is 14 residues long. The V and J ends lost 2 bases and 3 bases respectively, with 12 bases between them. The CDR3 DNA reads as TGTGCCAGCAGCTTCGGTCAGACACACTACGAGCAGTACTTC. Translating gives CASSFGQTHYEQYF.

This clone turned up a few times. The chain has TRBV19 and TRBJ1-5, with TRBD1 as a possible D gene (5 bases). The CDR3 is 15 amino acids. In germline, CDR1 is LNHDA, CDR2 SQIVND (reference sequence). The V end was cut by 7 bases, the J end by 1 base, with 14 bases between. CDR3 region: CASIDDSQSNQPQHF. DNA of the CDR3: TGTGCCAGTATTGATGACAGCCAAAGCAATCAGCCCCAGCATTTT.

The rearrangement links TRBV21-1 to TRBJ2-3; TRBD2 reflects the table's D call only, with no check against the DNA. TRBV21-1 is a listed pseudogene. The CDR3 length is 17 residues. Written as DNA, the CDR3 is TGTGCCAGCATGCGGACTAGCGGGGGGGCTAGCACAGATACGCAGTATTTT. Translated, it gives CASMRTSGGASTDTQYF.

J is TRBJ1-1 and V is TRBV29-1; D is possibly TRBD1 (5 bases). Between the trimmed V and J ends, which lost 0 bases and 7 bases, there was a span of 15 bases. This CDR3 is built from 14 residues. Germline loops: CDR1 SQVTM, CDR2 ANQGSEA. The CDR3 loop reads CSVEDQGVRGEAFF. DNA for the CDR3: TGCAGCGTTGAAGATCAAGGGGTTAGAGGTGAAGCTTTCTTT.